Following are 32 T cell receptor beta chains from one sample sequenced in a study of T cell responses to AZD1222 COVID-19 vaccine (dated by TCRdb to about 2021). Library prep was done by the immunoSEQ multiplex PCR assay. The table comes from immuneACCESS by way of TCRdb, which keeps in-frame sequences with V and J called. Part of the clones is missing from these tables; in studies checked, under half for an unresolved V gene and the rest for unknown reasons. The sample table lists tens of thousands of clones, roughly 90% of them with a count of one. The ten biggest clones cover 6.9% of the sample. The sample's time point label is to be understood as: about 28 days (+/-7) after the second vaccine dose. This specimen consisted of peripheral blood, obtained 28 days after the second AZD1222 dose. The receptor source for this set is an adult who received the AZD1222 COVID-19 vaccine.

The rearrangement uses TRBV5-1 and TRBJ2-1; 8 nucleotides line up with TRBD1. Per germline, CDR1 SGHRS and CDR2 YFSETQ. The CDR3 has 20 amino acids. J gave up 5 bases and V 0 bases, and 19 bases lay outside the gene matches. The CDR3 reads CASSLVSRQGANYQNNEQFF. CDR3 bases: TGCGCCAGCAGCTTGGTTAGTCGTCAGGGGGCTAATTATCAGAACAATGAGCAGTTCTTC.

This chain links TRBV19 with TRBJ1-3; D might be TRBD1 (6 bases). The length of the CDR3 is 14 residues. CDR1 is LNHDA and CDR2 is SQIVND in the germline V gene (reference sequence). The V gene lost 7 bases and the J gene lost 0 bases, with 10 bases spanning the gap. The CDR3 reads CASKLGHSGNTIYF. CDR3 DNA: TGTGCCAGTAAATTGGGACACTCTGGAAACACCATATATTTT.

V and J are TRBV2 and TRBJ2-7; no clear D. Trimming cost V 6 bases and J 0 bases, with 15 bases left between them. Germline V gene lookup returns CDR1 SNHLY and CDR2 FYNNEI. This CDR3 region has 15 residues. This chain's CDR3 is CASSPERSFSYEQYF. CDR3 nucleotides: TGTGCCAGCAGCCCCGAAAGGAGTTTCTCCTACGAGCAGTACTTC.

The chain is built from TRBV30 and TRBJ1-1; D not certain. The germline V gene has CDR1 GTSNPN and CDR2 SVGIG (reference sequence). This CDR3 contains 16 residues. V was trimmed by 2 bases and J by 4 bases, leaving 20 bases between them. CDR3 residues: CAWSKTLGVVGTEAFF. The CDR3 region has the DNA TGTGCCTGGAGTAAAACGCTCGGGGTTGTAGGCACTGAAGCTTTCTTT. The entire variable domain, with the rest obtained from reference TRBV30 and TRBJ1-1, is as follows: SQTIHQWPATLVQPVGSPLSLECTVEGTSNPNLYWYRQAAGRGLQLLFYSVGIGQISSEVPQNLSASRPQDRQFILSSKKLLLSDSGFYLCAWSKTLGVVGTEAFFGQGTRLTVV.

The gene calls are TRBV4-2 and TRBJ2-1, with D unclear. Germline V gene sequence: CDR1 LGHNA, CDR2 YNFKEQ. Trimming left V 1 base short and J 9 bases short, with 7 bases between. This CDR3 has 12 residues. As DNA, the CDR3 is TGTGCCAGCAGCCAAGCGCTACGTGAGCAGTTCTTC. Translated: CASSQALREQFF.

V and J are TRBV11-2 and TRBJ2-1; maybe TRBD1 (6 bases). CDR1 SGHAT and CDR2 FQNNGV come from the germline V gene. The CDR3 sequence is 16 residues long. Trimming removed 6 bases from V and 2 bases from J, with 17 bases in between. The CDR3: CASRLLRGRTYNEQFF. DNA of the CDR3: TGTGCCAGCAGGTTATTGAGGGGGAGAACCTACAATGAGCAGTTCTTC.

The chain carries TRBV4-1 and TRBJ2-1, with 12 bases fitting TRBD2. Trimming at V came to 2 bases and at J to 0 bases, leaving 8 bases not matched to a gene. The V gene's germline CDR1 is MGHRA and CDR2 YSYEKL. The CDR3 consists of 19 residues. CDR3 sequence: CASSQTTSGSLSSYNEQFF. The CDR3 nucleotides read TGCGCCAGCAGCCAAACGACTAGCGGGAGCCTTAGCTCCTACAATGAGCAGTTCTTC.

This chain links TRBV6-5 with TRBJ1-5; D is ambiguous. The CDR3 has 13 residues. Trimming took off 2 bases at V and 7 bases at J, with 9 bases between the two ends. CDR1 is MNHEY, CDR2 SVGAGI, per germline. CDR3 region: CASSYGMGQPQHF. CDR3 sequence (DNA): TGTGCCAGCAGTTACGGTATGGGCCAGCCCCAGCATTTT.

This chain links TRBV7-7 with TRBJ2-1; D gene ambiguous. This CDR3 has 17 amino acids. Germline CDR1 is SSHAT and CDR2 is FNYEAQ (reference sequence). Between the trimmed V and J ends, which lost 5 bases and 0 bases, there was a span of 17 bases. The CDR3 sequence is CASSDLVRVSSYNEQFF. The CDR3 DNA reads as TGTGCCAGCAGCGACCTTGTAAGGGTCAGCTCCTACAATGAGCAGTTCTTC.

The rearrangement joins TRBV30 to TRBJ1-2; 7 bases line up with TRBD1. V dropped 5 bases and J dropped 3; count of bases not matched to a gene: 15. This CDR3 is built from 16 residues. Germline V gene lookup returns CDR1 GTSNPN and CDR2 SVGIG (reference sequence). The CDR3: CAWGRQGIAAYYGYTF. The CDR3 DNA follows: TGTGCCTGGGGAAGACAGGGAATAGCGGCTTACTATGGCTACACCTTC.

CDR3 nucleotide sequence: TGTGCCACCAGTGATCCCCTTAGCGGGAGTTACACCTACAATGAGCAGTTCTTC. Its protein is CATSDPLSGSYTYNEQFF. The chain couples TRBV24-1 to TRBJ2-1; the match to TRBD2 covers 9 bases. Looked up from germline, CDR1 is KGHDR and CDR2 is SFDVKD. The ends lost 3 bases at V and 2 bases at J; junction bases unmatched: 10. This CDR3 has 18 residues.

V gene TRBV2 combines with J gene TRBJ2-2; D is possibly TRBD1 or TRBD2 (6 bases each). Deletions cut 6 bases from V and 4 bases from J, with 9 bases between. The CDR3 has 13 residues. Germline V CDR1 and CDR2: SNHLY, FYNNEI. The CDR3 DNA is TGTGCCAGCAGAGGGGGAGGCACCGGGGAGCTGTTTTTT. It codes for CASRGGGTGELFF.

The chain joins TRBV6-1 to TRBJ2-3; 11 nucleotides agree with TRBD1. Trimming took 0 bases from V and 13 from J; bases not matched to a gene: 3. The germline V gene encodes CDR1 MNHNS and CDR2 SASEGT. The CDR3 extends over 13 amino acids. The CDR3 protein is CASSEAWGQGEYF. The CDR3 DNA sequence: TGTGCCAGCAGTGAAGCGTGGGGACAGGGGGAGTATTTT.

In this sample, this clone is medium-sized. Other DNA sequences in this sample translate to the same CDR3. The rearrangement links TRBV3-1 (or the pseudogene TRBV3-2) to TRBJ2-3; no firm D call. Trimming removed 0 bases at V and 2 bases at J, with 6 bases between. The CDR3 sequence is 14 residues long. Germline values: CDR1 LGHDT, CDR2 YNNKEL (reference sequence). CDR3: CASSQELVTDTQYF. The CDR3 bases are TGTGCCAGCAGCCAAGAGCTGGTCACAGATACGCAGTATTTT.

The V call is TRBV28, the J call TRBJ2-3; 12 bases match TRBD2. Germline V CDR1 and CDR2: MDHEN, SYDVKM. Unmatched junction bases numbered 10, after V lost 5 bases and J lost 7 bases. The CDR3 extends over 16 amino acids. CDR3 protein: CASSPWTSGTHNTQYF. The CDR3 coding sequence is TGTGCCAGCAGTCCCTGGACTAGCGGGACCCACAATACGCAGTATTTT.

This clone was observed a single time. This chain connects TRBV5-1 to TRBJ1-2, with 7 nucleotides matching TRBD1. V trimming: 4 bases; J trimming: 5 bases; junction bases outside the gene matches: 11. The germline CDR1 and CDR2 sequences are SGHRS and YFSETQ. The CDR3 extends over 15 amino acids. CDR3 nucleotides: TGCGCCAGCAGCCGGGACAGTTCCCCGGGGTATGGCTACACCTTC. As protein: CASSRDSSPGYGYTF.

CDR3 bases: TGTGCCAGCAGTGTGGGTTTTACTCAGGTAGTCTATGGCTACACCTTC. This translates into CASSVGFTQVVYGYTF. V and J are TRBV6-1 and TRBJ1-2, with unresolved D. Per the germline V gene, CDR1 is MNHNS and CDR2 is SASEGT. The CDR3 length is 16 residues. With 4 bases removed from V and 4 bases from J, the gap between germline ends came to 19 bases.

The V gene is TRBV7-2, the J gene TRBJ1-5; 10 bases map to TRBD1. The V gene end was trimmed by 3 bases and the J gene end by 3 bases; junction bases not matched to a gene: 2. Germline CDR1 is SGHTA and CDR2 is FQGNSA. This CDR3 has 15 amino acids. DNA for the CDR3: TGTGCCAGCAGCTTGGACAGGGGGATCAATCAGCCCCAGCATTTT. This gives the protein CASSLDRGINQPQHF.

The chain employs TRBV29-1 and TRBJ2-1, with 14 bases that match TRBD2. This CDR3 comprises 17 residues. Per germline, CDR1 SQVTM and CDR2 ANQGSEA. Losses at the gene ends were 6 bases for V and 6 bases for J; bases not matched to a gene: 13. CDR3 protein: CSVGGLAGGRLRNEQFF. In DNA form, the CDR3 reads TGCAGCGTGGGTGGACTAGCGGGAGGAAGACTACGCAATGAGCAGTTCTTC.

The chain is built from TRBV28 and TRBJ2-7; no clear D gene. Trimming pared 6 bases from V and 0 bases from J, leaving 15 bases between. CDR3 size: 15 residues. Per germline, CDR1 MDHEN and CDR2 SYDVKM. CDR3 sequence: CASSNSRAASYEQYF. The DNA for the CDR3 is TGTGCCAGCAGCAACTCTCGGGCAGCCTCCTACGAGCAGTACTTC.

V usage is TRBV5-5 and J usage is TRBJ2-7, with a possible D match to TRBD1 (6 bases). V was trimmed by 3 bases and J by 9 bases, leaving 25 bases between them. Per germline, CDR1 SGHKS and CDR2 YYEKEE (reference sequence). This CDR3 contains 16 residues. Written as DNA, the CDR3 is TGTGCCAGCAGCTCCCTCGGGACATTCACGTCGTCCGGGCAGTACTTC. It encodes CASSSLGTFTSSGQYF.

This clone was found once. The chain carries TRBV18 and TRBJ1-3; no definite D call. The CDR3 consists of 14 residues. Germline CDR1 KGHSH, CDR2 LQKENI. The ends were cut back, 4 bases at V and 2 bases at J, with 9 bases in the middle. The CDR3 reads CASSLSVAGNTIYF. The CDR3 region has the DNA TGTGCCAGCTCACTTTCGGTCGCTGGAAACACCATATATTTT.

V gene TRBV11-2 combines with J gene TRBJ2-1, with unresolved D. The CDR3 runs 12 residues. V lost 2 bases, J lost 6 bases, and 5 bases lay in between. Germline V gives CDR1 SGHAT, CDR2 FQNNGV. CDR3 region: CASSLRRNEQFF. The CDR3 DNA is TGTGCCAGCAGCTTACGTCGCAATGAGCAGTTCTTC.

The rearrangement joins TRBV5-8 to TRBJ1-1, with 7 positions matching TRBD1. CDR1 and CDR2 (germline): SGHTS, YDEGEE. The CDR3 consists of 15 residues. Trimming removed 4 bases from V and 5 bases from J; junction bases left unmatched: 11. The CDR3 sequence is CASSPERQGETEAFF. The CDR3 DNA is TGTGCCAGCAGCCCCGAGAGACAGGGTGAAACTGAAGCTTTCTTT.

This chain connects TRBV12-3 or TRBV12-4 to TRBJ2-7; tentative D call: TRBD1 (5 bases). V was trimmed by 7 bases and J by 5 bases, leaving 12 bases between them. CDR3 length: 12 residues. In DNA, the CDR3 is TGTGCCAGCACCCTAGACAGTCACGAGCAGTACTTC. Its translation is CASTLDSHEQYF.

The gene calls are TRBV10-3 and TRBJ2-1; 9 nucleotides line up with TRBD1. The CDR3 runs to 18 residues. CDR1 is ENHRY, CDR2 SYGVKD, per germline. V dropped 0 bases and J dropped 4; count of bases not matched to a gene: 10. The CDR3 nucleotides are TGTGCCATCAGTGAGTCGGTTTGGTCCGGGACAGGGTACAATGAGCAGTTCTTC. Translated: CAISESVWSGTGYNEQFF.

This clone was seen just once. V and J are TRBV2 and TRBJ1-1; maybe TRBD1 (5 bases). Trimming pared 6 bases from V and 3 bases from J, leaving 14 bases between. This CDR3 has 14 residues. Germline V gene sequence: CDR1 SNHLY, CDR2 FYNNEI. The CDR3 protein is CASRGTPTDTEAFF. The CDR3 coding sequence is TGTGCCAGCAGGGGGACTCCTACGGACACTGAAGCTTTCTTT.

This clone was observed once. The rearrangement joins TRBV27 to TRBJ1-5; 10 bases match TRBD1. With V trimmed by 6 bases and J by 7 bases, 6 bases remained unmatched. The CDR3 has 14 amino acids. Germline lookup yields CDR1 MNHEY and CDR2 SMNVEV (reference sequence). The CDR3 loop reads CASSRDRGRQPQHF. The DNA for the CDR3 is TGTGCCAGCAGCCGGGACAGGGGTCGGCAGCCCCAGCATTTT.

This chain joins TRBV2 and TRBJ1-2; the D gene is possibly TRBD1 (5 bases). The CDR3 length is 15 residues. V was shortened by 4 bases and J by 2 bases, with 14 bases between the two germline ends. CDR1 SNHLY and CDR2 FYNNEI come from the germline V gene. The CDR3 loop is CASSVPGTANYGYTF. The CDR3 coding sequence is TGTGCCAGCAGTGTGCCGGGGACGGCGAACTATGGCTACACCTTC.

The chain joins TRBV11-2 to TRBJ2-1; tentative D call: TRBD2 (6 bases). This CDR3 is 16 amino acids long. Trimming left V 1 base short and J 4 bases short, with 14 bases between. The germline V gene encodes CDR1 SGHAT and CDR2 FQNNGV. The CDR3, as DNA: TGTGCCAGCAGCTTAGCCCGGGGCGGGACTTACAATGAGCAGTTCTTC. Encoded protein: CASSLARGGTYNEQFF.

V gene TRBV28 combines with J gene TRBJ2-7, with 12 nucleotides matching TRBD1. This CDR3 region has 15 residues. Per the germline V gene, CDR1 is MDHEN and CDR2 is SYDVKM. Unmatched junction bases numbered 9, after V lost 6 bases and J lost 6 bases. The CDR3 DNA follows: TGTGCCAGCAGCTTAACCGGGACAGGGGGCTTCGAGCAGTACTTC. Its protein is CASSLTGTGGFEQYF.

J is TRBJ2-7 and V is TRBV7-2; D unresolved. CDR1 and CDR2 from the germline V gene are SGHTA and FQGNSA. V was pared by 5 bases and J by 2 bases, with 13 bases between. This CDR3 has 14 residues. For the CDR3, the DNA is TGTGCCAGCAGCGGGATCCCTCTCACCTACGAGCAGTACTTC. Amino acid sequence: CASSGIPLTYEQYF.